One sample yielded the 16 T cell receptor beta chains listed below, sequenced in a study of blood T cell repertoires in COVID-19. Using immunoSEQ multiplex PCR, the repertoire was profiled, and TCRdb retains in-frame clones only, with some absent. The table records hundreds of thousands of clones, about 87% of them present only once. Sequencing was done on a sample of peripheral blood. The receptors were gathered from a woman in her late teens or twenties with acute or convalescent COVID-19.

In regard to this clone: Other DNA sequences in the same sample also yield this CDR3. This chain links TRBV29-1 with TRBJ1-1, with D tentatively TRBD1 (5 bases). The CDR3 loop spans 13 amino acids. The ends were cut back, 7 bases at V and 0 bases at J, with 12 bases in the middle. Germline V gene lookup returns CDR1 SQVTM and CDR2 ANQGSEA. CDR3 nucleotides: TGCAGCGCCCGGACGGACATGAACACTGAAGCTTTCTTT. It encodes CSARTDMNTEAFF.

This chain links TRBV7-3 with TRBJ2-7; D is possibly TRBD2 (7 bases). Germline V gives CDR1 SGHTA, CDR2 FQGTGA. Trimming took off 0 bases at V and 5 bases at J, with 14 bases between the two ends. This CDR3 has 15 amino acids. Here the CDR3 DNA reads TGTGCCAGCAGCTTAACGGGGAGGGCAGGGGACGAGCAGTACTTC. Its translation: CASSLTGRAGDEQYF. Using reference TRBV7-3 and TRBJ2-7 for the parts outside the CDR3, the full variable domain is GAGVSQTPSNKVTEKGKYVELRCDPISGHTALYWYRQSLGQGPEFLIYFQGTGAADDSGLPNDRFFAVRPEGSVSTLKIQRTERGDSAVYLCASSLTGRAGDEQYFGPGTRLTVT.

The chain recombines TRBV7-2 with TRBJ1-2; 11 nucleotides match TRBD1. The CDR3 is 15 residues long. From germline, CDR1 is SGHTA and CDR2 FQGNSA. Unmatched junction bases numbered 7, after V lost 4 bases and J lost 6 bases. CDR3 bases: TGTGCCAGCAGCTGGGGACAGGGGGATTTGGATGGCTACACCTTC. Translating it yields CASSWGQGDLDGYTF.

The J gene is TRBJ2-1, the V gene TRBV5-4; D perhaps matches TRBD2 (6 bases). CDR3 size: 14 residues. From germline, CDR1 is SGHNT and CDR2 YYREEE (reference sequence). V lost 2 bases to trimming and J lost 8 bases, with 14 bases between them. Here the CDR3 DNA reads TGTGCCAGCAGCTTTCGCGGGGTTATCGATGAGCAGTTCTTC. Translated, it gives CASSFRGVIDEQFF.

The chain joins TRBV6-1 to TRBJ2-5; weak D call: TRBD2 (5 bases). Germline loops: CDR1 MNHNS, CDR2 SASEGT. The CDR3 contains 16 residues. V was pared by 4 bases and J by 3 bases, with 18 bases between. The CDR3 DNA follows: TGTGCCAGCAGTGGGGCTTTACGAGGGCACGAAGAGACCCAGTACTTC. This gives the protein CASSGALRGHEETQYF.

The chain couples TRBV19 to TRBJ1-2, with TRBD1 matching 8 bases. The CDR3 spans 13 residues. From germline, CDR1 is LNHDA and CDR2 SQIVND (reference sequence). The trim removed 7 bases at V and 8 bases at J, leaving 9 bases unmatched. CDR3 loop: CASNNQGAKGYTF. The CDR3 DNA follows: TGTGCCAGTAATAACCAGGGGGCAAAAGGCTACACCTTC.

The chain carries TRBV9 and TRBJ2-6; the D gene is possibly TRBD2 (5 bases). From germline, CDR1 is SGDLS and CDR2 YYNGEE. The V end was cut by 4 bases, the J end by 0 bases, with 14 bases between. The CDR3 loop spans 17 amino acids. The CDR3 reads CASSPEGQASGANVLTF. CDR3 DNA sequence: TGTGCCAGCAGCCCAGAGGGCCAGGCCTCTGGGGCCAACGTCCTGACTTTC.

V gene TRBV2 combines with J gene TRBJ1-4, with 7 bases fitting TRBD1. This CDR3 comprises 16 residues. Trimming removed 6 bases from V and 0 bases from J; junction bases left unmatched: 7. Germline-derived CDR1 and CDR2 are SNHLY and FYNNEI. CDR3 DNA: TGTGCCAGCAGCAGACAGGGACTTGCAACTAATGAAAAACTGTTTTTT. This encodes CASSRQGLATNEKLFF.

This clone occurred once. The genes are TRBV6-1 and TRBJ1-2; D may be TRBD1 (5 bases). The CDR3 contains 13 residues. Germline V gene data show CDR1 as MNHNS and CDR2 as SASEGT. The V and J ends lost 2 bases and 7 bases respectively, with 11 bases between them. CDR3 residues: CASSESGLGGYTF. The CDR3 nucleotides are TGTGCCAGCAGTGAATCAGGGTTAGGTGGCTACACCTTC.

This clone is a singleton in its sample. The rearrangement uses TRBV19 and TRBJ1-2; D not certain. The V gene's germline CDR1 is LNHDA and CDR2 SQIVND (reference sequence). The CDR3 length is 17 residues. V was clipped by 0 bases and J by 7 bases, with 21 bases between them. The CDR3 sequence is CASSIDRKLRSVSGYTF. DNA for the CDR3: TGTGCCAGTAGTATAGATCGGAAGCTCAGGTCAGTGTCTGGCTACACCTTC.

The chain's CDR3 is CASSLMTGAAQPQHF. Here the CDR3 DNA reads TGTGCCAGCAGCTTAATGACAGGGGCAGCACAGCCCCAGCATTTT. The chain is built from TRBV5-5 and TRBJ1-5; 8 nucleotides match TRBD1. The CDR3 spans 15 residues. The germline V gene encodes CDR1 SGHKS and CDR2 YYEKEE (reference sequence). V lost 2 bases and J lost 7; bases outside the gene matches: 8.

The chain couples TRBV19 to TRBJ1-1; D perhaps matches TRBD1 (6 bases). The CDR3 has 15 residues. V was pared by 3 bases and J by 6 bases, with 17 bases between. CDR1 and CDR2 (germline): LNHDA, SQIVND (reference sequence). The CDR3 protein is CASSIRRGGLSEAFF. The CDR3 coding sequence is TGTGCCAGTAGTATCCGGAGAGGGGGTTTATCTGAAGCTTTCTTT.

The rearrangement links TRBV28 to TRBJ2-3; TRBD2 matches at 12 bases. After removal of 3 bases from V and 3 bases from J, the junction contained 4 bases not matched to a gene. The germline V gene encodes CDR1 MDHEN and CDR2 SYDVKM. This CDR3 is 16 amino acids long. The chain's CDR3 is CASSFPTSGGTDTQYF. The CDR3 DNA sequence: TGTGCCAGCAGTTTCCCTACTAGCGGGGGGACAGATACGCAGTATTTT.

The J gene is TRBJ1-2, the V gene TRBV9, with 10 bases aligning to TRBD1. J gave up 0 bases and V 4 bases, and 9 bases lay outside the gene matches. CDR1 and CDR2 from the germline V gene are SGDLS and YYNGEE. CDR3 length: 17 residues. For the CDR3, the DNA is TGTGCCAGCAGCCCCGGGGACAGGGGACCCGCTAACTATGGCTACACCTTC. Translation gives CASSPGDRGPANYGYTF.

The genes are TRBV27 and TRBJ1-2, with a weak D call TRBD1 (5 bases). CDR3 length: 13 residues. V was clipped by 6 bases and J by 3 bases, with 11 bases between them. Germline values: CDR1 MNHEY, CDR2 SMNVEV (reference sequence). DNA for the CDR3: TGTGCCAGCAGCAGAATAGGGGACTATGGCTACACCTTC. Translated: CASSRIGDYGYTF.

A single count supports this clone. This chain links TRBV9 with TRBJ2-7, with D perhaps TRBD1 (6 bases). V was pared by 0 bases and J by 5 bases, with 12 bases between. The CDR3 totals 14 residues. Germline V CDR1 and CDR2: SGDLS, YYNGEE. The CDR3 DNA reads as TGTGCCAGCAGCGTAGAAACAGGGCGTGACGAGCAGTACTTC. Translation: CASSVETGRDEQYF.